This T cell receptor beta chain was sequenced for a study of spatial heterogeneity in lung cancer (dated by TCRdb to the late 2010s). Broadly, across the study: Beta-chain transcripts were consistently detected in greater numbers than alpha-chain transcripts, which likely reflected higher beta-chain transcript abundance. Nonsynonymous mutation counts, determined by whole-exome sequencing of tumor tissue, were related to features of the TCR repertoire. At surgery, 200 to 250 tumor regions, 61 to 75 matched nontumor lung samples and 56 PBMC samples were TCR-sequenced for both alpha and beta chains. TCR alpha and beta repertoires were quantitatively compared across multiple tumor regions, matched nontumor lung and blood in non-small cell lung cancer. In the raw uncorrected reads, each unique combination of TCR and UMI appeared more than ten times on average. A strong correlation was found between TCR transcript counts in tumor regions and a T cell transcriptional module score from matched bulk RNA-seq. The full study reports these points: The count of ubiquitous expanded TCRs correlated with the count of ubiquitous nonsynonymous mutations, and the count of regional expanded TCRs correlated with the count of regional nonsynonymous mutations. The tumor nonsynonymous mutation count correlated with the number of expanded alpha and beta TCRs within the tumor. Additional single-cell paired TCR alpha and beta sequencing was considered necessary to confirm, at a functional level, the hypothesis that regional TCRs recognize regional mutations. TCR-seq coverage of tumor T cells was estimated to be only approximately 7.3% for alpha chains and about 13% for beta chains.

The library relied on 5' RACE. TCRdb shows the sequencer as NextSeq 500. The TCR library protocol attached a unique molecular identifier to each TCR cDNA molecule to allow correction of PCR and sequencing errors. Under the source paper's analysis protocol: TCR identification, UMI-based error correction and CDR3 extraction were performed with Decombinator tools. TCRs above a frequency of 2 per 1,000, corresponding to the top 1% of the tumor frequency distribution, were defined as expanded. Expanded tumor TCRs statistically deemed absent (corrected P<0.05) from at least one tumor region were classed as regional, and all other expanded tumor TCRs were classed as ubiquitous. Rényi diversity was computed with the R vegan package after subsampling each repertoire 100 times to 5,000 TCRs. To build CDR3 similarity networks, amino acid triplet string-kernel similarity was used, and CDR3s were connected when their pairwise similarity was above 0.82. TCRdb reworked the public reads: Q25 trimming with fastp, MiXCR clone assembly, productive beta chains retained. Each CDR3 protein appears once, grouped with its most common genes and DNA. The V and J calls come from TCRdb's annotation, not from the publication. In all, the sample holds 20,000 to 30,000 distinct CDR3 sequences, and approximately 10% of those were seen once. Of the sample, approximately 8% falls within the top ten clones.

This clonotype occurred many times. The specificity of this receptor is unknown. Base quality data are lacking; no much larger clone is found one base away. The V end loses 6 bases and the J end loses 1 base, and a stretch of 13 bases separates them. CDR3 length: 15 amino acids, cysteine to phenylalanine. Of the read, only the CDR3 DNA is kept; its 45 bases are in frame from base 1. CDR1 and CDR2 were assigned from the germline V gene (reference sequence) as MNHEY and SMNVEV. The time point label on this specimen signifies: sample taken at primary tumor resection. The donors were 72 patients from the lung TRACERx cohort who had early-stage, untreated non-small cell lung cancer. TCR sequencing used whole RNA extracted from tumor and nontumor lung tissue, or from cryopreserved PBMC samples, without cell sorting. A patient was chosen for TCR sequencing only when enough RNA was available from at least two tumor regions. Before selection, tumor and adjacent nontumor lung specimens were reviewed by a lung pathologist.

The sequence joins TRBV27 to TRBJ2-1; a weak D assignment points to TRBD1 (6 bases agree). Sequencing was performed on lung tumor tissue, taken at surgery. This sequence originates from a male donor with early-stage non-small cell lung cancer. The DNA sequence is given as TGTGCCAGCAGCTCTTCTGGACAGTCCTACAATGAGCAGTTCTTC. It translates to CASSSSGQSYNEQFF.